This TCR beta chain was observed in a study of blood T cell repertoires in COVID-19. Study summary: Researchers got acute and convalescent COVID-19 samples from the United States, Italy and Spain.

The method was immunoSEQ multiplex PCR; TCRdb's version includes in-frame clones alone and lacks a portion of them. The sample includes some 100,000 clones, more than 85% of them seen just once. Trimming took off 1 base at V and 4 bases at J, with 14 bases between the two ends. Germline CDR1 reads SGHAT; CDR2 reads FQNNGV. The CDR3 runs to 16 residues. The chain uses TRBV11-2 and TRBJ2-4; D not certain. Source material: peripheral blood. This receptor was taken from a man younger than 45 in a cohort sampled during active COVID-19. Here the CDR3 DNA reads TGTGCCAGCAGCTTAGGATCGAACACGCCGAAAAACATTCAGTACTTC. Protein product: CASSLGSNTPKNIQYF.